A selection of T cell receptor beta chains follows, all from one sample in a study of T-cell reconstitution after alpha-beta-depleted transplantation in children. TCRdb independently ran MiXCR on the PCR reads; one entry per CDR3 protein. This table holds around 440,000 distinct CDR3 sequences, roughly 15% found once. This specimen was PBMCs, mostly from graft donor cells, taken 360 days after TCRalphabeta/CD19-depleted stem cell transplant. These receptors came from a boy less than two years old who had a stem cell transplant for Wiskott-Aldrich syndrome, so the T cells may come from the graft donor. The CDR3 runs from the conserved cysteine through the conserved F or W. The order of the fields is J gene, V gene, D gene, clone size, CDR3 DNA, CDR3 protein. D genes are given only for firm matches. Clone size is not always given. Where it is, it says once, few, many or a class for expanded clones.

j_gene: TRBJ1-2; v_gene: TRBV7-9; d_gene: .; abundance: .; CDR3nt: TGTGCCAGCAGCCCCCGACAGGTTCATGGCTACACCTTC; CDR3aa: CASSPRQVHGYTF
j_gene: TRBJ2-4; v_gene: TRBV7-8; d_gene: .; abundance: few; CDR3nt: TGTGCCAGCAGCACACCCCGACATCTAGCCAAAAACATTCAGTACTTC; CDR3aa: CASSTPRHLAKNIQYF
j_gene: TRBJ2-3; v_gene: TRBV4-3; d_gene: TRBD2; abundance: few; CDR3nt: TGCGCCAGCAGCCATGGACTAGCGGCTTTCACAGATACGCAGTATTTT; CDR3aa: CASSHGLAAFTDTQYF
j_gene: TRBJ2-3; v_gene: TRBV15; d_gene: .; abundance: .; CDR3nt: TGTGCCGTGGGCTGGTATACGCAGTATTTT; CDR3aa: CAVGWYTQYF
j_gene: TRBJ1-4; v_gene: TRBV6-5; d_gene: .; abundance: .; CDR3nt: TGTGCCAGCAGTTACGGTTTTACTCTGGGGGAAAATGAAAAACTGTTTTTT; CDR3aa: CASSYGFTLGENEKLFF
j_gene: TRBJ2-3; v_gene: TRBV7-2; d_gene: .; abundance: .; CDR3nt: TGTGCCAGCAGCTTAGAGGGGTCAGACCCAGATACGCAGTATTTT; CDR3aa: CASSLEGSDPDTQYF
j_gene: TRBJ2-7; v_gene: TRBV6-6; d_gene: .; abundance: few; CDR3nt: TGTGCCAGCAGTTACGTCAAATGGGGCGAGCAGTACTTC; CDR3aa: CASSYVKWGEQYF
j_gene: TRBJ2-5; v_gene: TRBV7-8; d_gene: .; abundance: .; CDR3nt: TGTGCCAGCAGCCCACGGGTACCCGGGTGGGAGACCCAGTACTTC; CDR3aa: CASSPRVPGWETQYF
j_gene: TRBJ2-1; v_gene: TRBV24-1; d_gene: .; abundance: many; CDR3nt: TGTGCCACCAGTGATTACCGGGGTAATGAGCAGTTCTTC; CDR3aa: CATSDYRGNEQFF
j_gene: TRBJ2-7; v_gene: TRBV12-3/TRBV12-4; d_gene: TRBD2; abundance: .; CDR3nt: TGTGCCAGCACCCTTAGCCCCGGACTAGCGGGAGCCTCCTACGAGCAGTACTTC; CDR3aa: CASTLSPGLAGASYEQYF
j_gene: TRBJ1-2; v_gene: TRBV6-1; d_gene: TRBD1; abundance: .; CDR3nt: TGTGCCACTACGAGACAGGGGGCAAGCTATGGCTACACCTTC; CDR3aa: CATTRQGASYGYTF
j_gene: TRBJ1-3; v_gene: TRBV4-1; d_gene: .; abundance: .; CDR3nt: TGCGCCAGCAGCCAAGGGCGTTTGGGTGGAAACACCATATATTTT; CDR3aa: CASSQGRLGGNTIYF
j_gene: TRBJ2-1; v_gene: TRBV4-3; d_gene: .; abundance: few; CDR3nt: TGCGCCAGCAGCCAAGGGTACTGGGATGAGCAGTTCTTC; CDR3aa: CASSQGYWDEQFF
j_gene: TRBJ2-7; v_gene: TRBV5-1; d_gene: .; abundance: .; CDR3nt: TGCGCCAGCAGCCTTCTCCTGGGGGCGACCTACGAGCAGTACTTC; CDR3aa: CASSLLLGATYEQYF
j_gene: TRBJ2-1; v_gene: TRBV27; d_gene: TRBD2; abundance: few; CDR3nt: TGTGCCAGCAGTCCCCGAGGGACTAGCGGGAGGGCTTGGAATGAGCAGTTCTTC; CDR3aa: CASSPRGTSGRAWNEQFF
j_gene: TRBJ2-5; v_gene: TRBV12-5; d_gene: .; abundance: few; CDR3nt: TGTGCTAGTGGTTTGGATCCCCAAGAAGAGACCCAGTACTTC; CDR3aa: CASGLDPQEETQYF
j_gene: TRBJ2-3; v_gene: TRBV4-3; d_gene: .; abundance: many; CDR3nt: TGCGCCAGCAGCCTGGGTTTAGGGACGGGAGATACGCAGTATTTT; CDR3aa: CASSLGLGTGDTQYF
j_gene: TRBJ2-5; v_gene: TRBV20-1; d_gene: .; abundance: .; CDR3nt: TGCAGTGCAGTAAGCGGCACTCAAGAGACCCAGTACTTC; CDR3aa: CSAVSGTQETQYF
j_gene: TRBJ2-5; v_gene: TRBV5-1; d_gene: .; abundance: few; CDR3nt: TGCGCCAGCAGCAAGGACAGACAAGAGACCCAGTACTTC; CDR3aa: CASSKDRQETQYF
j_gene: TRBJ2-7; v_gene: TRBV6-1; d_gene: .; abundance: few; CDR3nt: TGTGCCAGCAGGCCGAACCGGGACGGACCCTACGAGCAGTACTTC; CDR3aa: CASRPNRDGPYEQYF
j_gene: TRBJ2-3; v_gene: TRBV12-3/TRBV12-4; d_gene: .; abundance: few; CDR3nt: TGTGCCAGCAGTTTAAAGATGACGATGGGTACAGGTTTATTGAGTACGCAGTATTTT; CDR3aa: CASSLKMTMGTGLLSTQYF
j_gene: TRBJ2-5; v_gene: TRBV6-1; d_gene: .; abundance: .; CDR3nt: TGTGCCAGCAGACCCCGTGGAGGCAGCATCCAAGAGACCCAGTACTTC; CDR3aa: CASRPRGGSIQETQYF
j_gene: TRBJ2-1; v_gene: TRBV11-2; d_gene: .; abundance: .; CDR3nt: TGTGCCAGCAGCCGACAGTCTTACAATGAGCAGTTCTTC; CDR3aa: CASSRQSYNEQFF
j_gene: TRBJ2-7; v_gene: TRBV10-3; d_gene: TRBD2; abundance: .; CDR3nt: TGTGCCATCAGTGCTAGCGGGGGAATCGCCTACGAGCAGTACTTC; CDR3aa: CAISASGGIAYEQYF
j_gene: TRBJ1-5; v_gene: TRBV20-1; d_gene: TRBD1; abundance: .; CDR3nt: TGCAGTGCTACCCAAACAGGGGGGGAGCCCCAGCATTTT; CDR3aa: CSATQTGGEPQHF
j_gene: TRBJ2-3; v_gene: TRBV6-1; d_gene: .; abundance: .; CDR3nt: TGTGCCAGCAGTGAAGAGGGAGGGGGCAGGGATACGCAGTATTTT; CDR3aa: CASSEEGGGRDTQYF
j_gene: TRBJ1-6; v_gene: TRBV5-1; d_gene: TRBD1; abundance: few; CDR3nt: TGCGCCAGCAGCAGGACAGGGGACCATAATTCACCCCTCCACTTT; CDR3aa: CASSRTGDHNSPLHF
j_gene: TRBJ2-1; v_gene: TRBV29-1; d_gene: .; abundance: .; CDR3nt: TGCAGCGTTGTCCGGGACTCCCGATACAATGAGCAGTTCTTC; CDR3aa: CSVVRDSRYNEQFF
j_gene: TRBJ2-4; v_gene: TRBV10-3; d_gene: .; abundance: few; CDR3nt: TGTGCCATCAGTGGACTAAATGAAGTCAAAAACATTCAGTACTTC; CDR3aa: CAISGLNEVKNIQYF
j_gene: TRBJ2-3; v_gene: TRBV28; d_gene: TRBD1; abundance: few; CDR3nt: TGTGCCAGCAGTTACTCGGGACAGGGCTTTGGCACAGATACGCAGTATTTT; CDR3aa: CASSYSGQGFGTDTQYF
j_gene: TRBJ2-3; v_gene: TRBV7-9; d_gene: TRBD2; abundance: .; CDR3nt: TGTGCCAGCAGCTTAGGGGGGACTACCCCAGATACGCAGTATTTT; CDR3aa: CASSLGGTTPDTQYF